One sample yielded the 18 T cell receptor beta chains listed below, sequenced in a study of blood T cell repertoires in COVID-19. Libraries were prepared by immunoSEQ multiplex PCR; TCRdb keeps only in-frame clonotypes and omits some of them. Among around 260,000 clones listed, approximately 90% were seen once. Sequencing was carried out using peripheral blood. Receptor source: a man aged 25 to 40 with acute or convalescent COVID-19.

This sequence joins TRBV3-1 (or the pseudogene TRBV3-2) and TRBJ2-1; 9 bases are a match to TRBD2. In germline, CDR1 is LGHDT, CDR2 YNNKEL (reference sequence). V dropped 3 bases and J dropped 9; count of bases not matched to a gene: 3. The CDR3 runs 13 residues. The CDR3 bases are TGTGCCAGCAGCCACTTAGCGGGAGTTGAGCAGTTCTTC. Its translation is CASSHLAGVEQFF.

The chain carries TRBV28 and TRBJ2-7; TRBD1 matches at 8 bases. Germline trimming cut 5 bases from V and 7 bases from J; bases unmatched to any gene: 13. Germline loops: CDR1 MDHEN, CDR2 SYDVKM. This CDR3 has 15 amino acids. The CDR3 loop reads CASSHRQGRTGEQYF. The CDR3 DNA reads TGTGCCAGCAGTCACCGACAGGGGAGGACCGGGGAGCAGTACTTC.

The chain is built from TRBV28 and TRBJ1-2; D is unresolved. Germline assignment: CDR1 MDHEN and CDR2 SYDVKM. V was clipped by 10 bases and J by 4 bases, with 10 bases between them. This CDR3 contains 11 residues. CDR3 nucleotide sequence: TGTGCCACCTCTATTTCCTATGGCTACACCTTC. Its protein is CATSISYGYTF.

The CDR3 coding sequence is TGTGCCATCAGTGAAAGGACAGGTACGGGCGAGCAGTACTTC. It is translated as CAISERTGTGEQYF. The chain recombines TRBV10-3 with TRBJ2-7; 7 bases align to TRBD1. V shed 3 bases and J 6 bases; nucleotides not matched to a gene: 8. In germline, CDR1 is ENHRY, CDR2 SYGVKD. CDR3 length equals 14 residues.

This clone showed up just a few times. The sample has other DNA sequences that encode this CDR3 too. This chain joins TRBV18 and TRBJ1-2, with a weak D call TRBD1 (5 bases). The V gene's germline CDR1 is KGHSH and CDR2 LQKENI. Trimming pared 2 bases from V and 5 bases from J, leaving 6 bases between. The CDR3 is made up of 12 amino acids. CDR3 amino acids: CASSPDSYGYTF. The DNA of the CDR3 is TGTGCCAGCTCACCAGACAGTTATGGCTACACCTTC.

This chain's CDR3 is CASSEGNTGGPTGELFF. CDR3 sequence (DNA): TGTGCCAGCAGTGAAGGTAACACGGGGGGGCCCACCGGGGAGCTGTTTTTT. V usage is TRBV6-1 and J usage is TRBJ2-2, with 8 nucleotides matching TRBD2. V lost 1 base, J lost 4 bases, and 8 bases stayed unmatched. The CDR3 contains 17 residues. In germline, CDR1 is MNHNS, CDR2 SASEGT.

The CDR3 sequence: CASSQLRFRGNNEQFF. As DNA, the CDR3 is TGTGCCAGCAGCCAGCTTCGGTTTCGCGGAAACAATGAGCAGTTCTTC. The J gene is TRBJ2-1, the V gene TRBV3-1 (or the pseudogene TRBV3-2); unclear D gene. Looked up from germline, CDR1 is LGHDT and CDR2 is YNNKEL (reference sequence). This CDR3 has 16 residues. Trimming left V 3 bases short and J 5 bases short, with 17 bases between.

V is TRBV6-5 and J is TRBJ2-3; TRBD1 matches at 7 bases. CDR1 is MNHEY, CDR2 SVGAGI, per germline. V was clipped by 4 bases and J by 0 bases; unmatched bases: 4. This CDR3 is built from 15 residues. This chain's CDR3 is CASSSGQASTDTQYF. The CDR3 nucleotides are TGTGCCAGCAGTTCCGGACAGGCCAGCACAGATACGCAGTATTTT.

V and J are TRBV7-6 and TRBJ1-1, with 9 bases identical to TRBD1. The junction had 17 bases not matched to a gene; V was cut back by 5 bases and J by 4 bases. The CDR3 has 18 amino acids. Germline-derived CDR1 and CDR2 are SGHVS and FNYEAQ. The CDR3 region has the DNA TGTGCCAGCAGCCCAAGGTTGATTAGGGGACAGGGCGGCACTGAAGCTTTCTTT. This codes for CASSPRLIRGQGGTEAFF.

This chain joins TRBV5-1 and TRBJ1-3, with D possibly matching TRBD1 (5 bases). Germline V lookup: CDR1 SGHRS, CDR2 YFSETQ. The CDR3 has 14 amino acids. Trimming shortened V by 4 bases and J by 5 bases, and 13 bases separated the two germline ends. CDR3 DNA sequence: TGCGCCAGCAGCACAGAAGGGGCAAGAAACACCATATATTTT. Its translation is CASSTEGARNTIYF.

For the CDR3, the DNA is TGTGCCAGCAGGAGGGACACCCAATACGAGCAGTACTTC. This sequence encodes CASRRDTQYEQYF. The genes are TRBV2 and TRBJ2-7; TRBD1 might be the D (6 bases). The CDR3 is made up of 13 amino acids. In germline, CDR1 is SNHLY, CDR2 FYNNEI. Trimming pared 6 bases from V and 4 bases from J, leaving 13 bases between. Combining the CDR3 with reference TRBV2 and TRBJ2-7 gives the whole variable domain EPEVTQTPSHQVTQMGQEVILRCVPISNHLYFYWYRQILGQKVEFLVSFYNNEISEKSEIFDDQFSVERPDGSNFTLKIRSTKLEDSAMYFCASRRDTQYEQYFGPGTRLTVT.

This clone is a singleton in its sample. V usage is TRBV28 and J usage is TRBJ1-2; the match to TRBD1 covers 8 bases. Germline-derived CDR1 and CDR2 are MDHEN and SYDVKM. This CDR3 has 13 amino acids. After removal of 4 bases from V and 5 bases from J, the junction contained 3 bases not matched to a gene. This CDR3 is CASSWTGRYGYTF. DNA of the CDR3: TGTGCCAGCAGTTGGACAGGGCGGTATGGCTACACCTTC.

The chain recombines TRBV2 with TRBJ1-3; no firm D call. The length of the CDR3 is 13 residues. V was trimmed by 6 bases and J by 0 bases, leaving 6 bases between them. Looked up from germline, CDR1 is SNHLY and CDR2 is FYNNEI. The CDR3 loop is CASRGDSGNTIYF. The DNA for the CDR3 is TGTGCCAGCAGAGGAGACTCTGGAAACACCATATATTTT.

The gene calls are TRBV20-1 and TRBJ1-4, with 7 bases fitting TRBD1. With 5 bases clipped from V and 8 bases from J, the junction kept 2 bases outside the gene matches. The CDR3 spans 11 residues. Per the germline V gene, CDR1 is DFQATT and CDR2 is SNEGSKA (reference sequence). Here the CDR3 reads CSAPTGEKLFF. The CDR3, as DNA: TGCAGTGCTCCGACAGGGGAAAAACTGTTTTTT.

V gene TRBV6-4 combines with J gene TRBJ2-7; D gene unclear. This CDR3 comprises 16 residues. V was trimmed by 0 bases and J by 4 bases, leaving 16 bases between them. The germline gives CDR1 MRHNA, CDR2 SNTAGT. This CDR3 reads CASSDSTHLTLYEQYF. CDR3 DNA sequence: TGTGCCAGCAGTGACTCTACTCACCTAACTCTTTACGAGCAGTACTTC.

The V gene is TRBV19, the J gene TRBJ2-3, with D tentatively TRBD2 (5 bases). The CDR3 totals 10 residues. Trimming left V 9 bases short and J 4 bases short, with 5 bases between. The V gene's germline CDR1 is LNHDA and CDR2 SQIVND (reference sequence). CDR3 nucleotide sequence: TGTGCCAGCGGGGCAGATACGCAGTATTTT. It specifies CASGADTQYF.

The chain uses TRBV27 and TRBJ1-1; TRBD1 agrees at 7 bases. Losses at the gene ends were 3 bases for V and 1 base for J; bases not matched to a gene: 5. This CDR3 is built from 15 residues. CDR1 and CDR2 from the germline V gene are MNHEY and SMNVEV (reference sequence). The CDR3 protein is CASSFIQGWNTEAFF. CDR3 nucleotides: TGTGCCAGCAGTTTCATACAGGGGTGGAACACTGAAGCTTTCTTT.

The V and J genes are TRBV27 and TRBJ2-4; no clear D. The CDR3 length is 15 residues. V was clipped by 4 bases and J by 1 base, with 11 bases between them. The germline gives CDR1 MNHEY, CDR2 SMNVEV (reference sequence). For the CDR3, the DNA is TGTGCCAGCAGTTCCCAATACGGGGCCAAAAACATTCAGTACTTC. Protein sequence: CASSSQYGAKNIQYF.